This note documents a single T cell receptor (beta chain) sequence. Clones were sequenced by immunoSEQ multiplex PCR, and TCRdb holds only the in-frame ones, with some missing. The sample lists 150,000 to 200,000 clones, around nine tenths occurring once. The CDR3 has 15 amino acids. Trimming cost V 0 bases and J 2 bases, with 14 bases left between them. Germline V gives CDR1 GTSNPN, CDR2 SVGIG (reference sequence). The data stem from a study of control samples from healthy donors and cancer patients. Sequencing used blood. The chain joins TRBV30 to TRBJ2-7; possibly TRBD1 for D (7 bases). The clonotype comes from a man in his late teens or twenties in good health. The CDR3 DNA follows: TGTGCCTGGAGTGTACTGGGACAGCGGGCCTACGAGCAGTACTTC. It yields the protein CAWSVLGQRAYEQYF.